A single sample is the source of the 2 T cell receptor beta chains below, sequenced in a study of blood T cell repertoires in COVID-19. Here immunoSEQ multiplex PCR was the method, and the copy in TCRdb shows in-frame clones only, minus some. The sample records approximately 110,000 clones, around 90% being singletons. The specimen was peripheral blood. The receptors derive from a woman between 45 and 60 years old with active or convalescent COVID-19.

This clone occurred a few times. This chain uses TRBV12-5 with TRBJ2-2; D perhaps matches TRBD2 (5 bases). V lost 7 bases, J lost 7 bases, and 19 bases lay in between. The length of the CDR3 is 15 residues. The germline V gene has CDR1 LGHNT and CDR2 FRNRAP. CDR3 sequence reads: CASALTGSPGGELFF. The DNA of the CDR3 is TGTGCTAGTGCCCTAACGGGGTCCCCCGGCGGGGAGCTGTTTTTT.

The rearrangement uses TRBV4-1 and TRBJ1-2, with unresolved D. Trimming stripped 0 bases from V and 4 bases from J, with 3 bases between. The CDR3 is made up of 12 amino acids. The germline V gene encodes CDR1 MGHRA and CDR2 YSYEKL. As DNA, the CDR3 is TGCGCCAGCAGCCAAGAGAGCTATGGCTACACCTTC. Translated, it gives CASSQESYGYTF.